This T cell receptor (beta chain) comes out of a study of T cells in severe cutaneous drug reactions. Study-level background: The ALDEN and Naranjo causality algorithms determined the culprit drug. Study-level results: A public TCRbeta CDR3 appeared in all seven CBZ-SJS/TEN blister samples, averaging approximately 14%. Blister cells averaged approximately 32% and PBMC 4% to 5% TRBV12-4 in carbamazepine-induced Stevens-Johnson syndrome or toxic epidermal necrolysis patients.

The iRepertoire multiplex PCR system with TCR subtype-specific primers built both bulk and single-cell libraries. TCRdb re-analyzed the multiplex PCR reads; it lists each CDR3 protein once, without DNA. This repertoire includes about 6,600 distinct CDR3 sequences. A note on this clonotype: Its antigen is currently unknown.

The CDR3 length is 11 residues. Germline CDR1 is MDHEN and CDR2 is SYDVKM. The patients sequenced had a carbamazepine-induced Stevens-Johnson syndrome or toxic epidermal necrolysis reaction. The clonotype originates from a human donor with toxic epidermal necrolysis, a severe cutaneous drug reaction. Input material: cells from a skin blister. The gene calls are TRBV28 and TRBJ1-4; there is no DNA to check the TCRdb D call of TRBD1. This chain's CDR3 is CASRMGTELFF. The complete variable domain, with remaining parts taken from reference TRBV28 and TRBJ1-4, reads DVKVTQSSRYLVKRTGEKVFLECVQDMDHENMFWYRQDPGLGLRLIYFSYDVKMKEKGDIPEGYSVSREKKERFSLILESASTNQTSMYLCASRMGTELFFGSGTQLSVL.